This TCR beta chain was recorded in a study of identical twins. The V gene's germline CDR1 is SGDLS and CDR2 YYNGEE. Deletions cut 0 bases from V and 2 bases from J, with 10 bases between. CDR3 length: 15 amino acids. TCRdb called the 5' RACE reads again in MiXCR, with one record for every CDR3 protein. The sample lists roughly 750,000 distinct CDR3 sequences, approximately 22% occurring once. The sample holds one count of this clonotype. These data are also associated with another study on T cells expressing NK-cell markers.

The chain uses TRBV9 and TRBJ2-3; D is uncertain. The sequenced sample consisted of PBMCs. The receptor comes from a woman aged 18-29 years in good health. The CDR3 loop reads CASSVGPRNTDTQYF. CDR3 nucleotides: TGTGCCAGCAGCGTAGGCCCGCGGAACACAGATACGCAGTATTTT.